A single sample gave rise to the 8 T cell receptor beta chains below, sequenced in a study of T cell responses to AZD1222 COVID-19 vaccine. Measured with immunoSEQ multiplex PCR; TCRdb has only the in-frame clones, and not every one. The sample includes approximately 100,000 clones, about 95% seen only once; the top ten take around 2%. The source material was peripheral blood, sampled on day 0 of AZD1222 vaccination. These TCRs come from an adult in good health.

The gene calls are TRBV2 and TRBJ2-1; 13 nucleotides match TRBD2. The CDR3 extends over 19 amino acids. Trimming at V came to 6 bases and at J to 0 bases, leaving 11 bases not matched to a gene. The V gene's germline CDR1 is SNHLY and CDR2 FYNNEI. The CDR3 protein is CASSPRTSGRTSSYNEQFF. The CDR3 DNA is TGTGCCAGCAGCCCCCGGACTAGCGGGAGAACCAGCTCCTACAATGAGCAGTTCTTC.

The genes are TRBV6-1 and TRBJ2-7; TRBD2 matches 11 bases. The CDR3 runs 16 residues. V trimming: 4 bases; J trimming: 2 bases; junction bases outside the gene matches: 7. Germline loops: CDR1 MNHNS, CDR2 SASEGT. The CDR3: CASSVPSGRQPYEQYF. The CDR3 nucleotides read TGTGCCAGCAGTGTACCTAGCGGGAGGCAACCCTACGAGCAGTACTTC.

The chain couples TRBV28 to TRBJ1-2, with D possibly being TRBD1 (5 bases). The V gene's germline CDR1 is MDHEN and CDR2 SYDVKM. CDR3 size: 14 residues. V shed 3 bases and J shed 5 bases, with 13 bases lying between them. The CDR3 nucleotides read TGTGCCAGCAGTTTGGTGGCAGGGTGGTATGGCTACACCTTC. Translation gives CASSLVAGWYGYTF.

V gene TRBV7-2 combines with J gene TRBJ1-2, with D perhaps matching TRBD1 (5 bases). Trimming left V 5 bases short and J 2 bases short, with 18 bases between. Germline CDR1 is SGHTA and CDR2 is FQGNSA. This CDR3 spans 16 amino acids. The CDR3 nucleotides are TGTGCCAGCAGCCTCACCCCCCGGGACTCGAACTATGGCTACACCTTC. Translation: CASSLTPRDSNYGYTF.

The chain has TRBV28 and TRBJ1-1; 8 positions match TRBD1. The CDR3 length is 14 residues. Trimming removed 7 bases from V and 10 bases from J; junction bases left unmatched: 14. Germline V gives CDR1 MDHEN, CDR2 SYDVKM. CDR3 sequence reads: CASTTLGRGLGAFF. CDR3 bases: TGTGCCAGCACAACGTTGGGCAGGGGGCTAGGAGCTTTCTTT. Drawing the rest from reference TRBV28 and TRBJ1-1, the complete variable domain is DVKVTQSSRYLVKRTGEKVFLECVQDMDHENMFWYRQDPGLGLRLIYFSYDVKMKEKGDIPEGYSVSREKKERFSLILESASTNQTSMYLCASTTLGRGLGAFFGQGTRLTVV.

In DNA form, the CDR3 reads TGTGCCAGCAGTTACGATTACAGCGAGCAGTACTTC. It yields the protein CASSYDYSEQYF. The chain couples TRBV6-2 or TRBV6-3 to TRBJ2-7; D remains unclear. This CDR3 is 12 amino acids long. CDR1 is MNHEY, CDR2 SVGEGT, per germline. V was cut by 2 bases and J by 6 bases, with 8 bases left in between.

J is TRBJ2-7 and V is TRBV5-1; 10 nucleotides match TRBD2. Trimming removed 0 bases from V and 7 bases from J; junction bases left unmatched: 4. The CDR3 sequence is 14 residues long. Germline V gene lookup returns CDR1 SGHRS and CDR2 YFSETQ. CDR3 DNA: TGCGCCAGCAGCTTGGCACTAGCGGGACTAGAGCAGTACTTC. It is translated as CASSLALAGLEQYF.

The rearrangement uses TRBV6-1 and TRBJ1-6; D call uncertain. This CDR3 comprises 17 residues. Germline CDR1 and CDR2: MNHNS and SASEGT. V was cut by 1 base and J by 0 bases, with 10 bases left in between. CDR3 region: CASSEGQESSYNSPLHF. CDR3 nucleotides: TGTGCCAGCAGTGAAGGGCAGGAAAGCTCCTATAATTCACCCCTCCACTTT.